This T cell receptor (beta chain) was sequenced for a study of regulatory T cells in long-lasting Graves disease. Sample time point: persistent/refractory GD, antithyroid drugs over 5 years with positive TRAb. Following extraction of RNA from PBMCs, that RNA was used to make the TCR library. Assembly of TCR beta libraries relied on iRepertoire HTBI primers together with Arm-PCR of CDR3 regions. TCRdb itself ran the multiplex PCR reads through MiXCR, one entry per CDR3 protein. The sample includes under 350,000 distinct CDR3 sequences, around a fifth of them seen just once. J was trimmed by 4 bases and V by 4 bases; bases with no gene match: 7. Per the germline V gene, CDR1 is MNHEY and CDR2 is SVGEGT. The CDR3 sequence is 16 residues long.

This specimen consisted of peripheral blood mononuclear cells (PBMCs), obtained when the disease was refractory, from a patient treated with antithyroid drugs. The TCR originated in a female donor with Graves disease. The V gene is TRBV6-2 or TRBV6-3, the J gene TRBJ2-7; 13 bases fit TRBD2. DNA for the CDR3: TGTGCCAGCAGTTCCGGGGGGACTAGCGGGAAGTACGAGCAGTACTTC. Translation: CASSSGGTSGKYEQYF.